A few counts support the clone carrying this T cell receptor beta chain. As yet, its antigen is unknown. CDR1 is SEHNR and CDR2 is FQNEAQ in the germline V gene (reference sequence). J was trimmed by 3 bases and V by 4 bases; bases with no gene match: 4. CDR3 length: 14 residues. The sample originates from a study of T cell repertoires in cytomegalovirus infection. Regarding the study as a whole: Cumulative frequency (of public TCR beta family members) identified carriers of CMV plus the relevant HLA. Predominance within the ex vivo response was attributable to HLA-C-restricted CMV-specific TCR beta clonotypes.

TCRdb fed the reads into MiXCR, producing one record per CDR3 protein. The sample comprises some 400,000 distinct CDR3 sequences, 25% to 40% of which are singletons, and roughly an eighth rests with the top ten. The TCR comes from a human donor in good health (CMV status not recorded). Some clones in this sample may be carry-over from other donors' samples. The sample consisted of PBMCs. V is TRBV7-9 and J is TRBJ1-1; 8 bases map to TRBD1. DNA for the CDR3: TGTGCCAGCAGCTACCTGGACAGGGACACTGAAGCTTTCTTT. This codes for CASSYLDRDTEAFF.